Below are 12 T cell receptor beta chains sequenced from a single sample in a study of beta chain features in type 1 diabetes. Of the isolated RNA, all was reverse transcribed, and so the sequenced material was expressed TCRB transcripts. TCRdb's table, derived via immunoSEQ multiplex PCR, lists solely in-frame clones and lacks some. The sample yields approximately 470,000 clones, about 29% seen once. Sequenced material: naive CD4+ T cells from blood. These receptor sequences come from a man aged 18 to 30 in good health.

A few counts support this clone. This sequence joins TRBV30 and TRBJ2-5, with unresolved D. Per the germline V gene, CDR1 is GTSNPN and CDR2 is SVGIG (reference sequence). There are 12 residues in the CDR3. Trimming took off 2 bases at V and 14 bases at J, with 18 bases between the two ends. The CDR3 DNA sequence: TGTGCCTGGAGTCCCATCCTGGGGTTCTCTTACTTC. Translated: CAWSPILGFSYF.

The CDR3 is CASSGQGGSYEQYF. The CDR3 DNA sequence: TGTGCCAGCAGCGGACAGGGTGGAAGCTACGAGCAGTACTTC. The J gene is TRBJ2-7, the V gene TRBV9; 7 bases fit TRBD1. The CDR3 loop spans 14 amino acids. V lost 3 bases and J lost 3; bases outside the gene matches: 6. Germline CDR1 reads SGDLS; CDR2 reads YYNGEE.

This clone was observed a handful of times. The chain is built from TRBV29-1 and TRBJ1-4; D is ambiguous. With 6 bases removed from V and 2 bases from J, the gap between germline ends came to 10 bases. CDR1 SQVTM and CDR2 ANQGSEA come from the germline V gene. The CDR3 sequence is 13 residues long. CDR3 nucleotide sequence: TGCAGCGTGCGCGGAGGCACTAATGAAAAACTGTTTTTT. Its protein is CSVRGGTNEKLFF. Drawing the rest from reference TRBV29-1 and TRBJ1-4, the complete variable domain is SAVISQKPSRDICQRGTSLTIQCQVDSQVTMMFWYRQQPGQSLTLIATANQGSEATYESGFVIDKFPISRPNLTFSTLTVSNMSPEDSSIYLCSVRGGTNEKLFFGSGTQLSVL.

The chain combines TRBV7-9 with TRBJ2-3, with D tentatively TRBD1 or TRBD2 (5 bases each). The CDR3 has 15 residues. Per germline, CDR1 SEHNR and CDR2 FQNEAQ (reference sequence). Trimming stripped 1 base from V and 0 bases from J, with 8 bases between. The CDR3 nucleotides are TGTGCCAGCAGCTTAGGAGGGGCTAGCACAGATACGCAGTATTTT. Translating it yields CASSLGGASTDTQYF.

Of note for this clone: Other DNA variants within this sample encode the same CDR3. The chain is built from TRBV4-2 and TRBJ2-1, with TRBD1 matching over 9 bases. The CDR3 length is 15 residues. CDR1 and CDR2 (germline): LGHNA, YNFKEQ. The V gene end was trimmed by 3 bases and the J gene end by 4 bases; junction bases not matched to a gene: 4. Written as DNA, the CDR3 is TGTGCCAGCAGCCAGGTGACAGGGGGTTACAATGAGCAGTTCTTC. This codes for CASSQVTGGYNEQFF.

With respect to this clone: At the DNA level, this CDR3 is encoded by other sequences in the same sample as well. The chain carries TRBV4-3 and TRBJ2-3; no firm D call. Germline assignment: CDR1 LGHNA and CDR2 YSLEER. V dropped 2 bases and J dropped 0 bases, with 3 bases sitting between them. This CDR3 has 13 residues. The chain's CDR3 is CASSQQSTDTQYF. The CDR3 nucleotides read TGCGCCAGCAGCCAACAGAGCACAGATACGCAGTATTTT.

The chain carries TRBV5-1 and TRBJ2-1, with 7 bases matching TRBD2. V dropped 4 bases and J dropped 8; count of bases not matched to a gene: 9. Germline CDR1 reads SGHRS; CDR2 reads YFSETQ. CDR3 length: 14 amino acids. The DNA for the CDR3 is TGCGCCAGCAGCCGGAGGACTAGTGCTGATGAGCAGTTCTTC. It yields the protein CASSRRTSADEQFF.

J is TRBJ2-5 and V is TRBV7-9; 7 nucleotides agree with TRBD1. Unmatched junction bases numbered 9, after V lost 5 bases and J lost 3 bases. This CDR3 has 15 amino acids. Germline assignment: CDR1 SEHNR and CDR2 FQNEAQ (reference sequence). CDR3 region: CASSPRGTAKETQYF. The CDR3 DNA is TGTGCCAGCAGCCCCAGGGGGACGGCTAAAGAGACCCAGTACTTC.

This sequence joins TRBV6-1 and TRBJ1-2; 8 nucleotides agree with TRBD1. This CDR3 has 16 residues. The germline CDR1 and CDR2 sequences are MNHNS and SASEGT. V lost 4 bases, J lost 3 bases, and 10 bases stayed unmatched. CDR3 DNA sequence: TGTGCCAGCAGTGGACGTACAGGGGGACGGGACTATGGCTACACCTTC. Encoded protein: CASSGRTGGRDYGYTF.

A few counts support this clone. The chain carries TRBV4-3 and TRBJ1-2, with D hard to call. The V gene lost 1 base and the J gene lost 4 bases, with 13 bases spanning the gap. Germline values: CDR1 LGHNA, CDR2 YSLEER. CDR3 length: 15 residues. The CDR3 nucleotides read TGCGCCAGCAGCCAAGTTGTTGGCACCACCTATGGCTACACCTTC. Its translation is CASSQVVGTTYGYTF.

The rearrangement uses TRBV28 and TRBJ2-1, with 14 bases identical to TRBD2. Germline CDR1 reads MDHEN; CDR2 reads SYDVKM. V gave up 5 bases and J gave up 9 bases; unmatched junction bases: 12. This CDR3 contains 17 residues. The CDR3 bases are TGTGCCAGCAGTCCGCCCGGGACTAGCGGGAGTTTGAGTGAGCAGTTCTTC. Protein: CASSPPGTSGSLSEQFF.

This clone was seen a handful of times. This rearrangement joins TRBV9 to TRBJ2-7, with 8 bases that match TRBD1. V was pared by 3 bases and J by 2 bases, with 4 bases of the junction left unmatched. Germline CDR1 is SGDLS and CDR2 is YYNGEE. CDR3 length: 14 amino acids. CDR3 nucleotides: TGTGCCAGCAGCGCGACAGGGGCTACCTACGAGCAGTACTTC. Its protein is CASSATGATYEQYF.